This TCR beta chain was obtained from a study of cytomegalovirus exposure and HLA in healthy donors. There are a few counts of this clone. In the PCR, 60 Vbeta and 13 Jbeta primers were used. The method was immunoSEQ multiplex PCR; TCRdb's version includes in-frame clones alone and lacks a portion of them. The sample shows around 170,000 clones, almost 85% of them seen only once. The CDR3 covers 16 residues. Per the germline V gene, CDR1 is SGHDT and CDR2 is YYEEEE. V lost 4 bases, J lost 0 bases, and 14 bases lay in between. Material for sequencing was PBMCs. V is TRBV5-6 and J is TRBJ1-5; tentative D call: TRBD1 (6 bases). This TCR came from a boy aged 2 to 9 in good health and CMV-seronegative. The CDR3 region is CASSPGGGHSNQPQHF. The CDR3 bases are TGTGCCAGCAGCCCCGGGGGGGGCCATAGCAATCAGCCCCAGCATTTT.